The T cell receptor beta chain described here comes from a study of immune heterogeneity within non-small cell lung tumors listed by TCRdb under 2018. With respect to the entire study: Histology comprised a handful of squamous cell carcinomas, about ten non-squamous carcinomas and 1 tumor not otherwise specified. For mutant peptides 8 to 11 amino acids long, netMHCpan-3.0 predicted neoantigen binding to the HLA alleles of each patient. The study combined whole-exome sequencing, RNA-seq and TCR beta repertoire sequencing of multiple spatially distinct regions from each NSCLC tumor to examine intratumoral immune heterogeneity. TCR repertoire analysis included about 57 tumor loci from 15 patients, whereas transcriptome data included only about 45 loci from 11 to 12 patients.

The TCR template was genomic DNA extracted from bulk tumor tissue, and approximately 630 ng of gDNA was amplified for each sample. During surgery, multiple biopsies were taken from each primary tumor, with sampling sites spaced as far apart as possible within the tumor mass. The study cohort was described as untreated, and patients were newly diagnosed NSCLC cases undergoing curative surgery. The donor group was made up of 15 newly diagnosed non-small cell lung cancer patients undergoing surgery with curative intent. A couple of independent pathologists examined the resected tumor masses. Sequencing was performed only on DNA and RNA samples of high quality. The TCR beta CDR3 region was amplified with a multiplex PCR system whose first round of roughly 11 cycles used 32 V-gene forward primers and 13 J-gene reverse primers. The first PCR round used a QIAGEN Multiplex PCR Kit, and the primer sequences were filed in Chinese patent CN105087789A. Illumina universal primers were attached in a second round of PCR run with the Phusion High-Fidelity PCR Kit. Paired-end sequencing of TCR libraries was carried out on the Illumina HiSeq X Ten platform at a read length of 151 bp. The authors' analysis ran thus. Cutadapt was used to discard reads without multiplex PCR primers, PEAR merged the read pairs, and MiXCR with default settings called the CDR3 regions. Shannon entropy measured repertoire diversity, while clonality was calculated as one minus the Shannon entropy divided by the ln of the count of productive unique sequences. Clonotypes at a frequency of at least 0.5% were defined as dominant or high-frequency T-cell clones. The public reads were quality trimmed at Q25 with fastp and then assembled into clones with MiXCR by TCRdb, keeping productive beta chains. Every distinct CDR3 protein forms one entry, paired with its most common genes and DNA. TCRdb, not the authors, supplied the V and J calls. The sample profile shows some 14,000 distinct CDR3 sequences; 25% to 35% of them were found once. In total, the top ten clones hold 4% to 5% of the sample.

On this clonotype: Its antigen has not been determined. Base-call qualities are not available, and no considerably larger clone is one nucleotide away.

The research as a whole found: For the most part, high-frequency TCR beta clonotypes differed from one individual patient to another. A moderate positive correlation (R approximately 0.35), which was statistically significant, linked local T-cell repertoire clonality to local tumor mutational burden. Identical dominant CDR3B clonotypes recurred across loci within a patient, yet different tumor locations also harbored unique high-frequency clones.

This TCR was recovered from a man between 35 and 55 years old with non-small cell lung cancer. Sequencing was carried out using lung tumor tissue.

The CDR3 sequence is CASSFGGLAGDETQYF. The DNA reads as follows: TGCGCCAGCAGCTTCGGGGGTCTAGCGGGAGACGAGACCCAGTACTTC. Here the chain combines TRBV5-1 and TRBJ2-5, with 10 middle bases fitting TRBD2. Counted from cysteine to phenylalanine, this CDR3 has 16 amino acids. CDR3 DNA only is kept here, 48 bases in frame from base 1. The junction shows trimming of 2 bases on V and 5 bases on J, and the gene matches do not reach 9 bases of it. Sequences SGHRS (CDR1) and YFSETQ (CDR2) are obtained from the germline V gene.